This TCR beta chain was obtained from a study of blood T cell repertoires in COVID-19. Two negative PCRs, clearance, or symptom resolution characterized the recovered Cohort 3 donors. Germline V gives CDR1 SNHLY, CDR2 FYNNEI. Trimming left V 9 bases short and J 8 bases short, with 13 bases between. The CDR3 totals 11 residues. Profiled with immunoSEQ multiplex PCR; TCRdb holds only in-frame clones, not every one. The sample consists of roughly 150,000 clones, roughly four fifths of them appearing once. This TCR came from a man aged 45-65 years who had recovered from COVID-19. Sequenced sample: PBMCs or T cells enriched from blood (not recorded which). This chain connects TRBV2 to TRBJ1-1, with D tentatively TRBD1 (5 bases). The CDR3 loop is CASQFGAEAFF. CDR3 nucleotides: TGTGCCAGTCAGTTTGGGGCGGAAGCTTTCTTT.